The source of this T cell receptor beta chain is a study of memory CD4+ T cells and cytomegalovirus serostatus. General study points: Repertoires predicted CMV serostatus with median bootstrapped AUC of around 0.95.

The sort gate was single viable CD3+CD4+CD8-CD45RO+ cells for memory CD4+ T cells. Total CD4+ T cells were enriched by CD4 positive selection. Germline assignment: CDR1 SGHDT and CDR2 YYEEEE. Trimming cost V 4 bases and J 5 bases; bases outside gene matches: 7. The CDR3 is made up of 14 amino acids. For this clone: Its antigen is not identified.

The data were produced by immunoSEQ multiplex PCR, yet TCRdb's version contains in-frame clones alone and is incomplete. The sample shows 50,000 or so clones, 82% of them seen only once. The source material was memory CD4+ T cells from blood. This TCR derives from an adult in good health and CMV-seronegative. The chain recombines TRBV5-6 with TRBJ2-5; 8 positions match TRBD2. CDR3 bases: TGTGCCAGCAGCCCCGGGGGGGCCTGGGAGACCCAGTACTTC. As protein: CASSPGGAWETQYF.